One and the same sample provided the 5 T cell receptor beta chains below, sequenced in a study of blood T cell repertoires in COVID-19. Clones were sequenced by immunoSEQ multiplex PCR, and TCRdb holds only the in-frame ones, with some missing. The table has about 300,000 clones, roughly nine tenths seen once. The specimen sequenced was PBMCs or T cells enriched from blood (not recorded which). All receptors come from a man aged 55 to 70 who had recovered from COVID-19.

The chain has TRBV7-9 and TRBJ2-5, with TRBD2 matching 8 bases. The CDR3 runs 14 residues. The trim removed 2 bases at V and 2 bases at J, leaving 1 base unmatched. Germline V gene data show CDR1 as SEHNR and CDR2 as FQNEAQ (reference sequence). The CDR3 DNA sequence: TGTGCCAGCAGCTTAAGACTAGCGCAAGAGACCCAGTACTTC. This translates into CASSLRLAQETQYF.

J is TRBJ2-7 and V is TRBV6-5; possibly TRBD2 for D (6 bases). The CDR3 runs to 14 residues. Per the germline V gene, CDR1 is MNHEY and CDR2 is SVGAGI. Trimming took off 6 bases at V and 3 bases at J, with 15 bases between the two ends. The CDR3 sequence is CASRAGPSGYEQYF. The CDR3 DNA sequence: TGTGCCAGCAGGGCGGGACCCTCGGGCTACGAGCAGTACTTC.

V is TRBV19 and J is TRBJ1-1; 9 bases are a match to TRBD1. Germline assignment: CDR1 LNHDA and CDR2 SQIVND (reference sequence). With 5 bases clipped from V and 1 base from J, the junction kept 5 bases outside the gene matches. CDR3 length equals 15 residues. The CDR3 bases are TGTGCCAGTAGTCCTACAGGGGGCAGGAACACTGAAGCTTTCTTT. Its protein product is CASSPTGGRNTEAFF. Complete variable domain (other parts from reference TRBV19 and TRBJ1-1): DGGITQSPKYLFRKEGQNVTLSCEQNLNHDAMYWYRQDPGQGLRLIYYSQIVNDFQKGDIAEGYSVSREKKESFPLTVTSAQKNPTAFYLCASSPTGGRNTEAFFGQGTRLTVV.

The V gene is TRBV28, the J gene TRBJ1-5; TRBD1 is a possible D gene (5 bases). The CDR3 totals 13 residues. Germline V gene sequence: CDR1 MDHEN, CDR2 SYDVKM. V was pared by 3 bases and J by 4 bases, with 7 bases between. In nucleotides, the CDR3 is TGTGCCAGCAGTTTGAACAGGAATCAGCCCCAGCATTTT. This translates into CASSLNRNQPQHF.

The chain has TRBV29-1 and TRBJ1-2; the D gene is possibly TRBD1 (5 bases). Germline assignment: CDR1 SQVTM and CDR2 ANQGSEA. CDR3 length equals 12 residues. The V end was cut by 3 bases, the J end by 3 bases, with 8 bases between. The CDR3 DNA is TGCAGCGTTGAGGGGGGAGACTATGGCTACACCTTC. Translation gives CSVEGGDYGYTF.